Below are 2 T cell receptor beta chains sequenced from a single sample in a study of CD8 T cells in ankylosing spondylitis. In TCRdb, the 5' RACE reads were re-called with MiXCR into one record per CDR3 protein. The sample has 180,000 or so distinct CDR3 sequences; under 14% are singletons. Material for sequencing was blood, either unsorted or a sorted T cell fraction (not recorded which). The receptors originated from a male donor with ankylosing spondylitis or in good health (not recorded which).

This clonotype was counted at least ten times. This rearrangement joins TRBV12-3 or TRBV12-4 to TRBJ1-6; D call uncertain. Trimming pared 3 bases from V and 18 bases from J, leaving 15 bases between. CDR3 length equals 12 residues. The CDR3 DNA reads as TGTGCCAGCAGTTTTCAGCGATCTGAGGCCCACTTT. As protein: CASSFQRSEAHF.

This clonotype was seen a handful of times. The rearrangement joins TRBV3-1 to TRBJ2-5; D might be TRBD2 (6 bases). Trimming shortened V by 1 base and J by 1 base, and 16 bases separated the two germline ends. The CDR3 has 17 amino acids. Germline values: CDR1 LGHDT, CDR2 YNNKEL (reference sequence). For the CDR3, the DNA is TGTGCCAGCAGCCAAGCGTTCAACGGAGGGACCCAAGAGACCCAGTACTTC. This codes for CASSQAFNGGTQETQYF.